This TCR beta chain appears in the sequencing data of a study of blood T cell repertoires in COVID-19 (dated by TCRdb to 2018 to 2021). Some background on the complete study: Samples from collaborators originated in the United States, Italy and Spain and spanned both the acute and convalescent phases of COVID-19. A freely available public database, intended as a resource for researchers studying the immune response to SARS-CoV-2, is where the repertoires were released. Samples came from the ongoing ImmuneRACE study (first 160 participants) plus 1,254 subjects from 6 global collaborators. HLA class I and class II types, where available, came from metadata supplied by the sample provider rather than from assay-based typing. Subjects who had been exposed to COVID-19, were actively infected with it, or had recovered from it provided the deeply sampled blood TCRbeta repertoires that made up the dataset. The material from the prospective study consisted of cDNA or gDNA derived from T cells, B-cell-depleted T cells, or PBMCs. A de-identified subject ID, COVID-19 status, age in years and sex were almost always included in the sample metadata. Study-wide findings and limitations: How much clinical and demographic metadata was included differed by source and by participant, and the metadata was provided uncurated.

Note on this clone: Its antigen is currently not known. No base quality information exists; no much larger clone differs at one position.

Collaborating institutions collected whole blood in K2EDTA tubes following their own protocols. For TCRbeta analysis, collaborators shipped samples as frozen whole blood, isolated PBMCs, or DNA extracted from either of those sample types. V loses 4 bases of germline sequence and J loses 3 bases, and the interval between the two ends is 10 bases. Including the terminal cysteine and phenylalanine, the CDR3 comprises 14 residues. CDR3 DNA is the only sequence kept; it has 42 bases, read in frame from the first base. CDR1 and CDR2 (SGHTA, FQGNSA) derive from the germline V gene. The immunoSEQ Assay, a bias-controlled multiplex PCR, was used to amplify TCRbeta CDR3 regions from genomic DNA. The original pipeline was this. Within the assay, amplification of reference gene primers was used to estimate how many nucleated cells each sample contained. To quantify the absolute abundance of each unique TCRbeta CDR3 rearrangement, sequence reads were collapsed and filtered. For each sample, productive Simpson clonality was calculated as the square root of Simpson's diversity index across productive rearrangements. TCRdb obtained this table from immuneACCESS and retained in-frame rearrangements with V and J assigned. These tables miss some clones; where compared with another copy, unresolved V genes account for less than half of the shortfall, and the remainder is unexplained. V and J calls and clone size are as listed in that table; D and trimming were resolved from the DNA. The sample table contains more than 95,000 clones; only one count was recorded for about 86% of them. The ten top clones hold around 5.6% of the sample.

The sequenced sample was peripheral blood. The TCR originated in a man older than 75 with active or convalescent COVID-19. The sequence joins TRBV7-2 to TRBJ1-5; TRBD1 might be the D gene, on 5 matching bases. The CDR3 corresponds to CASSSRQNNQPQHF. The DNA sequence is TGTGCCAGCAGCTCTAGACAGAACAATCAGCCCCAGCATTTT.